Listed here is a single T cell receptor (beta chain). Antigen unknown. Trimming took 3 bases from V and 6 from J; bases not matched to a gene: 12. CDR3 length equals 16 residues. These data belong to a study of T cells after yellow fever vaccination. Overall study: SMART-Seq v4 Ultra Low Input served to prepare low-cell-number fractions.

Study-level points and caveats: Contaminating bulk clonotypes could be abundant in FACS-sorted repertoires. Once the booster was given, most primary-vaccination clones reappeared, at over 95% for CD4 and 85% to 90% for CD8.

A single record per CDR3 protein comes from TCRdb applying MiXCR to the 5' RACE reads. This sample has 400,000 or so distinct CDR3 sequences, with approximately 19% found just once. This sequence joins TRBV12-3 or TRBV12-4 and TRBJ2-3; TRBD2 agrees at 7 bases. The sequences come from PBMCs, collected before the yellow fever booster vaccination. This receptor was taken from a man aged 18 to 29 who received the YFV17D yellow fever vaccine. This CDR3 reads CASSFWSSGAGDTQYF. The CDR3 region has the DNA TGTGCCAGCAGTTTCTGGTCCAGCGGGGCAGGGGATACGCAGTATTTT.